This paragraph reports one T cell receptor (beta chain). The antigen remains unidentified. The sample is drawn from a study of B cell selection in AIRE deficiency. The CDR3 sequence is 15 residues long. V lost 7 bases and J lost 8; bases outside the gene matches: 10. The germline V gene has CDR1 SNHLY and CDR2 FYNNEI. Study-wide results and caveats: About a third of healthy-donor shared Treg TCRbeta sequences appeared in patient Tconv cells. Of several thousand shared Treg TCRbeta sequences, around 31% were healthy-donor-only and roughly 10% patient-only.

CD4+CD127+ cells were sorted as the conventional CD4 T cells. Authors' analysis steps: Conventional T cell pools: some 110,000 distinct patient, 13.4x10^4 donor TCRbeta sequences. Libraries were prepared by immunoSEQ multiplex PCR; TCRdb keeps only in-frame clonotypes and omits some of them. The DNA was the basis for D and trimming; V, J and clone size are from that table. The repertoire holds tens of thousands of clones, with roughly 97% as singletons. The chain recombines TRBV2 with TRBJ2-1, with 11 bases aligning to TRBD2. The sequence came from a human donor in good health. Sequenced material: CD4+CD127+ conventional T cells sorted from PBMCs. The CDR3 here is CASNALAGGSHEQFF. The CDR3 region has the DNA TGTGCCAGCAACGCCTTAGCGGGAGGGTCCCATGAGCAGTTCTTC.